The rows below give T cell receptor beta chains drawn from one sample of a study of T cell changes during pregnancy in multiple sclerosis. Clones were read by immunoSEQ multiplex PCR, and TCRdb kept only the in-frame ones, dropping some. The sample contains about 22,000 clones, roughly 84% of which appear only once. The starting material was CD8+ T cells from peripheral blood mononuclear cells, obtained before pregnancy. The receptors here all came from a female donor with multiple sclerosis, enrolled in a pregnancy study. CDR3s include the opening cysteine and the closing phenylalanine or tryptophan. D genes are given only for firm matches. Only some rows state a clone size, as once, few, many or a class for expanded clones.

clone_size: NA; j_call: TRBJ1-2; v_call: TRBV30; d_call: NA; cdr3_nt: TGTGCCTGGACCCCTAGGTGGGCGCAGGGCTATGGCTACACCTTC; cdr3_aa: CAWTPRWAQGYGYTF
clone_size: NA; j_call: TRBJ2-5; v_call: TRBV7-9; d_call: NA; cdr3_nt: TGTGCCAGCAGCTTAGTCCCCGGGGACCAGTACTTC; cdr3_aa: CASSLVPGDQYF
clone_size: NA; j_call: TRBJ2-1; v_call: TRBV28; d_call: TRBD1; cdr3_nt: TGTGCCAGCAGCGAGAAGGGGGCGTACAATGAGCAGTTCTTC; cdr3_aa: CASSEKGAYNEQFF
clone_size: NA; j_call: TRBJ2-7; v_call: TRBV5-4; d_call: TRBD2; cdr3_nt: TGTGCCAGCAGCGGGGAAGCGGGACTAGCGGGTAAACACGAGCAGTACTTC; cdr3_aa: CASSGEAGLAGKHEQYF
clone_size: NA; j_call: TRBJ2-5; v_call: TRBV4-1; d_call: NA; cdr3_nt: TGCGCCAGCAGCCCGCGGGGTTCCCAAGAGACCCAGTACTTC; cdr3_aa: CASSPRGSQETQYF
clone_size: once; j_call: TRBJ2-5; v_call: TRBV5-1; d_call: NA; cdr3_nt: TGCGCCAGCAGCTCAGACTACGGTTCCGTGACCCAGTACTTC; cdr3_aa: CASSSDYGSVTQYF
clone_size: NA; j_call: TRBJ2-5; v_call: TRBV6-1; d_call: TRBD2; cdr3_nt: TGTGCCAGCAGTGAATGGGGGCGGGAGGGCCAAGAGACCCAGTACTTC; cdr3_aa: CASSEWGREGQETQYF
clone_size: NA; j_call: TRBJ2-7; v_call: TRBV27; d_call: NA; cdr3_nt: TGTGCCAGCAGTCCGCTATACCCGTACGAGCAGTACTTC; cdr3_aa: CASSPLYPYEQYF
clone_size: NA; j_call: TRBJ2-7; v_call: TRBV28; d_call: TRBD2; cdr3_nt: TGTGCCAGCAGTTTTCCCCTAGCGGGAGAAGCATACTACGAGCAGTACTTC; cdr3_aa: CASSFPLAGEAYYEQYF
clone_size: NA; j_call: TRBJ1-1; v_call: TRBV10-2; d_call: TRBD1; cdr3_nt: TGCGCCAGCACCAGGACAGGGAATCAGAACACTGAAGCTTTCTTT; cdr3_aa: CASTRTGNQNTEAFF
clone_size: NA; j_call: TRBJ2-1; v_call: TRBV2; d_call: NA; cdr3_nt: TGTGCCAGCAAACTAAAATTCGGCTACAATGAGCAGTTCTTC; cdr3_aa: CASKLKFGYNEQFF
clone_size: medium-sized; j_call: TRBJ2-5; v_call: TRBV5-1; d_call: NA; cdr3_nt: TGCGCCAGCAGTCCCGGGGAGACCCAGTACTTC; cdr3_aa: CASSPGETQYF
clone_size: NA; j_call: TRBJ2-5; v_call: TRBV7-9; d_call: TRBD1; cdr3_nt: TGTGCCAGCAGCTTAGCTCTTTGGGACAGCCAAGAGACCCAGTACTTC; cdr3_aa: CASSLALWDSQETQYF
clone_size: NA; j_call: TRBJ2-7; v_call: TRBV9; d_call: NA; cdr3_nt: TGTGCCAGCAGCCCCAGACAGAGCAACTACGAGCAGTACTTC; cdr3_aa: CASSPRQSNYEQYF
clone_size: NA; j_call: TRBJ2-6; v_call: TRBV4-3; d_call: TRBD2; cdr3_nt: TGCGCCAGCAGCCAAGAGCGGGAGACTGGGGCCAACGTCCTGACTTTC; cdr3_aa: CASSQERETGANVLTF
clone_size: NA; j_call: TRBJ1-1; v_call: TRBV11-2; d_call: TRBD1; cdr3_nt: TGTGCCAGCAGCTGGGGACAGGGAAACACTGAAGCTTTCTTT; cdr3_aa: CASSWGQGNTEAFF
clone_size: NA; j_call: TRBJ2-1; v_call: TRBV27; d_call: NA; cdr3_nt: TGTGCCAGCAGTCCGAGTTGGAATGAGCAGTTCTTC; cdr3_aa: CASSPSWNEQFF
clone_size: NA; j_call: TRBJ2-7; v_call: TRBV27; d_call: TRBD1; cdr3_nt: TGTGCCAGCAGTTTATCTCCTGGGACAGTCTCCTACGAGCAGTACTTC; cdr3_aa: CASSLSPGTVSYEQYF
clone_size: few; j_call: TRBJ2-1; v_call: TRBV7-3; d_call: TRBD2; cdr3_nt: TGTGCCAGCAGCATTAGCGGGAATGAGCAGTTCTTC; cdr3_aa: CASSISGNEQFF
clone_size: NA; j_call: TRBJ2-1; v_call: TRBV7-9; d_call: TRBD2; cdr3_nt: TGTGCCAGCAGCTCCGGGACTAGCGGAGTCTACAATGAGCAGTTCTTC; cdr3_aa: CASSSGTSGVYNEQFF
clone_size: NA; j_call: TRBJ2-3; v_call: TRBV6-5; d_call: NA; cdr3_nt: TGTGCCAGCAGTTACTCGGGAGGACGCACAGATACGCAGTATTTT; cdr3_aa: CASSYSGGRTDTQYF
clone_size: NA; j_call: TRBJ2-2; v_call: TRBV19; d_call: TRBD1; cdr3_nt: TGTGCCAGTAGCTGTCCGAGACAGGGAGACACCGGGGAGCTGTTTTTT; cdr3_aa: CASSCPRQGDTGELFF
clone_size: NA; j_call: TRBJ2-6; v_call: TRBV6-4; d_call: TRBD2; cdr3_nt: TGTGCCAGCAGTGACTCGGCTAGCGGGGGCTCTGGGGCCAACGTCCTGACTTTC; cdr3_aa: CASSDSASGGSGANVLTF
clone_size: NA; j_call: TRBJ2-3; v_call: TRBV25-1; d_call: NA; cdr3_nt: TGTGCCAGCAGTGAATATTGGGGGCAGGGAGATACGCAGTATTTT; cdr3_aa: CASSEYWGQGDTQYF
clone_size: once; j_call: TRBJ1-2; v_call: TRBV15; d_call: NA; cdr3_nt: TGTGCCACCAGCAGGGTTATACAGGATCCTAACTATGGCTACACCTTC; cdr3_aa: CATSRVIQDPNYGYTF
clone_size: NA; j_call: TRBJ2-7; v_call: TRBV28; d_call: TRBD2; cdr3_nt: TGTGCCAGCAGTTTTGGGCTAGCGGGAGTTGAGCAGTACTTC; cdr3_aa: CASSFGLAGVEQYF
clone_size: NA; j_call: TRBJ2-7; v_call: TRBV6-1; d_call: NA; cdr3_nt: TGTGCCGCCGTACGGAGCCCTAACGAGCAGTACTTC; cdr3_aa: CAAVRSPNEQYF
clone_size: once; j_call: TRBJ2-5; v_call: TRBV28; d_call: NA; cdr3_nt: TGTGCCAGCAGACAGGGGGGGGAGACCCAGTACTTC; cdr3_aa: CASRQGGETQYF
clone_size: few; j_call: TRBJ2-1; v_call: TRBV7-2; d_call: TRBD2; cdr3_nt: TGTGCCAGCAGCTTTCATTCTGGACTAGCGGGAGACTACAATGAGCAGTTCTTC; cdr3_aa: CASSFHSGLAGDYNEQFF
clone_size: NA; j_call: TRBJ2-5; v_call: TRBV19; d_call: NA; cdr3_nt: TGTGCCAGCAGCGGGCAGGAAGAGACCCAGTACTTC; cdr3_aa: CASSGQEETQYF
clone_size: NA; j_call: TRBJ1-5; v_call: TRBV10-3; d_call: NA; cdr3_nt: TGTGCCATTACCGACCAGGGATTCGGGCAGCCCCAGCATTTT; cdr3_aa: CAITDQGFGQPQHF
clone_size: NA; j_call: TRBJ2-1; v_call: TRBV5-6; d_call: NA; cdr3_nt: TGTGCCAGCAGCTTGGTTCAAGTAGATTCGGGGCAGTTCTTC; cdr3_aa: CASSLVQVDSGQFF
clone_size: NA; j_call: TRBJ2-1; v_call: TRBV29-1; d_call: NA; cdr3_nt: TGCAGCGTTGTCGGACTGCGCGAAAATGAGCAGTTCTTC; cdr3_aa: CSVVGLRENEQFF
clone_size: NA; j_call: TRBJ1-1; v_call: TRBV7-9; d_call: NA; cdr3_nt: TGTGCCAGCACGACTAAGTGGAAATGGGCTGAAGCTTTCTTT; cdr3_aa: CASTTKWKWAEAFF
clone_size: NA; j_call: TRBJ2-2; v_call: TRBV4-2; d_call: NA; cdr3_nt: TGTGCCAGCAGCCAAGATCCATTAGGCGGGGCCGGGGAGCTGTTTTTT; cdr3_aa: CASSQDPLGGAGELFF
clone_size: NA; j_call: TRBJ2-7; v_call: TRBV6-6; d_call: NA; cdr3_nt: TGTGCCAGCAGTTACTCGATCGACAGGGGAGGGTACGAGCAGTACTTC; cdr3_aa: CASSYSIDRGGYEQYF
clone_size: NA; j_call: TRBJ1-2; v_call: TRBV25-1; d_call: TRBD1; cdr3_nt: TGTGCCAGCAGTGACCCCCCGGGACAGGTCTATGGCTACACCTTC; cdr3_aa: CASSDPPGQVYGYTF
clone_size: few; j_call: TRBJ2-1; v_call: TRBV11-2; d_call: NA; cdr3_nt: TGTGCCAGCAGCTTTTTGGGGGGCTCCTACAATGAGCAGTTCTTC; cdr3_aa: CASSFLGGSYNEQFF
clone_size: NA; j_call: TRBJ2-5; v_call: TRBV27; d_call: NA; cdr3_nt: TGTGCCAGCAGTTTGCAAACAGGAGGGGAGACCCAGTACTTC; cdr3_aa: CASSLQTGGETQYF
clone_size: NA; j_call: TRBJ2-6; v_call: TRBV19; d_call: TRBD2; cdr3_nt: TGTGCCAGTAGTATAGAGAGGGGACTAGCGGGCGTCTCTGGGGCCAACGTCCTGACTTTC; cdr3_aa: CASSIERGLAGVSGANVLTF
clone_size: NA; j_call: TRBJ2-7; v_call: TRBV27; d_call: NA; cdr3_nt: TGTGCCAGCAGTTTATCGATGGGGGCAATCGGCTACGAGCAGTACTTC; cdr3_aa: CASSLSMGAIGYEQYF
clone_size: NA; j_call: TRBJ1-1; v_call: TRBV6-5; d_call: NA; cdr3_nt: TGTGCCAGCAGTTCTATAAACAGGGTGAACACTGAAGCTTTCTTT; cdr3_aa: CASSSINRVNTEAFF
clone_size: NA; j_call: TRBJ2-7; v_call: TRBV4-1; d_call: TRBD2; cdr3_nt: TGCGCCAGCAGCCATCGACGGGGGGCCTACGAGCAGTACTTC; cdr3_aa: CASSHRRGAYEQYF
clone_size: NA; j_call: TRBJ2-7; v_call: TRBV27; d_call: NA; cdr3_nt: TGTGCCAGCAGTTTAGGCCGATACTCCTACGAGCAGTACTTC; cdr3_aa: CASSLGRYSYEQYF
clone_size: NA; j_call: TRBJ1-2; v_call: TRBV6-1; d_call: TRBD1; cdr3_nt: TGTGCCAGCAGTAACAGGGGAAACGGCTACACCTTC; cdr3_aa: CASSNRGNGYTF
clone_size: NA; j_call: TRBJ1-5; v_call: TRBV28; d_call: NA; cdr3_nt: TGTGCCAGCAGCCTCACAGACGGATTACTCAATCAGCCCCAGCATTTT; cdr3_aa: CASSLTDGLLNQPQHF
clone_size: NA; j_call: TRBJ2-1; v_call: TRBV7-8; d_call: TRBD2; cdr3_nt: TGTGCCAGCAGCGACCGTAGCGGGAGGTTTGAGCAGTTCTTC; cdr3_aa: CASSDRSGRFEQFF
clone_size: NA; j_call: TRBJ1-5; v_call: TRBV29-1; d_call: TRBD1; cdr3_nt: TGCAGCGTTGCCCAGGGGGTAGGTAATAGCAATCAGCCCCAGCATTTT; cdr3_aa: CSVAQGVGNSNQPQHF
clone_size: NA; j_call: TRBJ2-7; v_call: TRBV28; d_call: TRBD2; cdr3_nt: TGTGCCAGCAGTTTACCTAGCGGATACGAGCAGTACTTC; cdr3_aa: CASSLPSGYEQYF
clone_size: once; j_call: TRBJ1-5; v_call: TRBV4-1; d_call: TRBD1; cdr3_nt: TGCGCCAGCAGCCAAGACGGGACAGGAGGACAGCCCCAGCATTTT; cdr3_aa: CASSQDGTGGQPQHF
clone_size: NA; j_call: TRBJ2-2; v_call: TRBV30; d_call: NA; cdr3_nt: TGTGCCTGGAGTGTTTCGAGCGCCGGGGAGCTGTTTTTT; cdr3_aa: CAWSVSSAGELFF
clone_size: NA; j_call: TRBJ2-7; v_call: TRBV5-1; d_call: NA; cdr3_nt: TGCGCCAGCAGCCCCATCCCAGCGGTGAAGTCCTACGAGCAGTACTTC; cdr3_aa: CASSPIPAVKSYEQYF
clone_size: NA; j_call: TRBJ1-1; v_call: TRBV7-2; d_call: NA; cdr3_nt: TGTGCCAGCAGCTTAAGTAGGGGAGGCACTGAAGCTTTCTTT; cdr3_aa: CASSLSRGGTEAFF
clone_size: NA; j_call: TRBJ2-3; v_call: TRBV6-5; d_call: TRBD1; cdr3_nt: TGTGCCAGCAGCCGCAGGGGGCAGGGAGATACGCAGTATTTT; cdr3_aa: CASSRRGQGDTQYF
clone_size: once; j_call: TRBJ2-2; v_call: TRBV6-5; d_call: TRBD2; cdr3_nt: TGTGCCAGCAGTTACGTCCTAGCGGGGAACACCGGGGAGCTGTTTTTT; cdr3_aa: CASSYVLAGNTGELFF
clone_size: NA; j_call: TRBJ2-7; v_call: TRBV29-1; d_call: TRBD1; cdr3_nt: TGCAGCGTTGATTTCGGGACAGGGGACGAGCAGTACTTC; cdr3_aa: CSVDFGTGDEQYF
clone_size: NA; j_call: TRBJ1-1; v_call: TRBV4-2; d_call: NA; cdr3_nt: TGTGCCAGCAGCCAAGAACCTCCGGGAACGAACACTGAAGCTTTCTTT; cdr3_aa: CASSQEPPGTNTEAFF
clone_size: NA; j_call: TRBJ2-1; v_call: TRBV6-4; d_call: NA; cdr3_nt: TGTGCCAGCACCGCGAGCGTGGGCTCCTACAATGAGCAGTTCTTC; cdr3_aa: CASTASVGSYNEQFF
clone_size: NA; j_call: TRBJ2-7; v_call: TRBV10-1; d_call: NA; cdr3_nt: TGCGCCAGCAGTGACCACTACGAGCAGTACTTC; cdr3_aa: CASSDHYEQYF